A selection of T cell receptor beta chains follows, all from one sample in a study of blood T cell repertoires in COVID-19. The assay was immunoSEQ multiplex PCR, and TCRdb's table has in-frame clones only and misses some. The sample records about 34,000 clones, more than 85% being singletons. Sequenced: peripheral blood. Every receptor here comes from a woman of 80 years or more with acute or convalescent COVID-19. The CDR3 runs from the conserved cysteine through the conserved F or W. A D gene is named only where the DNA matches it firmly. A clone size is listed for some rows: how often the clone was seen (once, few, many), or a class if it is expanded.

>NA|TRBJ2-3|TRBD2|TRBV18
CASSPRTSGYSTDTQYF
TGTGCCAGCTCACCCCGGACTAGCGGCTATAGCACAGATACGCAGTATTTT
>NA|TRBJ2-3|TRBD2|TRBV3-1/TRBV3-2
CASSHLAGRTDTQYF
TGTGCCAGCAGCCACTTAGCGGGGCGCACAGATACGCAGTATTTT
>NA|TRBJ1-3|TRBD1|TRBV9
CASSARGPSRMGNTIYF
TGTGCCAGCAGCGCCAGGGGGCCGTCCAGAATGGGAAACACCATATATTTT
>NA|TRBJ2-5|NA|TRBV19
CASSRFGGGEETQYF
TGTGCCAGTAGCCGGTTCGGTGGAGGAGAAGAGACCCAGTACTTC
>NA|TRBJ2-1|NA|TRBV6-2/TRBV6-3
CASSYSMGANYNEQFF
TGTGCCAGCAGTTACTCGATGGGGGCGAACTACAATGAGCAGTTCTTC
>NA|TRBJ2-1|NA|TRBV15
CATSIRGNYNEQFF
TGTGCCACCAGCATTCGCGGAAACTACAATGAGCAGTTCTTC
>NA|TRBJ1-6|NA|TRBV6-5
CASTGQKNFDSPLHF
TGTGCCAGCACCGGACAGAAGAATTTTGATTCACCCCTCCACTTT
>once|TRBJ1-5|NA|TRBV10-3
CAIGEGLGQPQHF
TGTGCCATCGGGGAGGGGCTAGGCCAGCCCCAGCATTTT
>once|TRBJ2-7|TRBD1|TRBV2
CASRQGAGYEQYF
TGTGCCAGCAGACAGGGGGCTGGGTACGAGCAGTACTTC
>NA|TRBJ1-4|NA|TRBV9
CASSVGSRINEKLFF
TGTGCCAGCAGCGTAGGGTCGAGGATTAATGAAAAACTGTTTTTT
>NA|TRBJ2-6|TRBD1|TRBV11-1
CASSYRGRANVLTF
TGTGCCAGCAGCTACAGGGGCAGGGCCAACGTCCTGACTTTC
>few|TRBJ1-1|TRBD1|TRBV25-1
CASREGTGPAFF
TGTGCCAGCAGGGAGGGGACAGGGCCGGCTTTCTTT
>NA|TRBJ2-3|NA|TRBV28
CASSLGFLRRRGTDTQYF
TGTGCCAGCAGTTTAGGGTTTTTGAGGAGGCGGGGCACAGATACGCAGTATTTT
>once|TRBJ1-2|NA|TRBV14
CASSQSAGGYTF
TGTGCCAGCAGCCAATCGGCGGGGGGCTACACCTTC
>NA|TRBJ2-3|NA|TRBV5-1
CASSNPGLGSTDTQYF
TGCGCCAGCAGCAACCCGGGACTCGGAAGCACAGATACGCAGTATTTT
>NA|TRBJ1-2|TRBD1|TRBV6-5
CASSYPSGQGKRGYTF
TGTGCCAGCAGTTACCCCAGCGGACAGGGGAAAAGAGGCTACACCTTC
>NA|TRBJ1-1|NA|TRBV2
CASTLGLSTEAFF
TGTGCCAGCACCTTGGGCCTAAGCACTGAAGCTTTCTTT
>NA|TRBJ2-2|NA|TRBV5-1
CASSLVQNTGELFF
TGCGCCAGCAGCTTGGTACAGAACACCGGGGAGCTGTTTTTT
>NA|TRBJ2-1|TRBD2|TRBV12-5
CASERGPGLAGGLSYNEQFF
TGTGCTAGTGAGAGGGGTCCGGGACTAGCGGGGGGCCTCTCCTACAATGAGCAGTTCTTC
>NA|TRBJ2-2|TRBD1|TRBV6-6
CASSYIGQDARELFF
TGTGCCAGCAGTTACATAGGACAGGACGCCCGGGAGCTGTTTTTT
>NA|TRBJ1-1|NA|TRBV18
CASSQYRVKNTEAFF
TGTGCCAGCTCCCAATACAGGGTTAAGAACACTGAAGCTTTCTTT
>NA|TRBJ1-2|NA|TRBV25-1
CASSPLDRNYGYTF
TGTGCCAGCAGTCCACTCGACAGGAACTATGGCTACACCTTC
>few|TRBJ2-2|NA|TRBV5-4
CASSLLGGSNTGELFF
TGTGCCAGCAGCTTATTGGGGGGTTCGAACACCGGGGAGCTGTTTTTT
>NA|TRBJ1-6|NA|TRBV30
CAWSVHSYNSPLHF
TGTGCCTGGAGTGTACACAGCTATAATTCACCCCTCCACTTT
>NA|TRBJ2-7|NA|TRBV18
CASSIGGVYEQYF
TGTGCCAGCTCAATTGGAGGGGTCTACGAGCAGTACTTC
>NA|TRBJ2-1|NA|TRBV5-1
CASSLGRTGYNEQFF
TGCGCCAGCAGCTTGGGTAGGACGGGATACAATGAGCAGTTCTTC
>NA|TRBJ1-2|TRBD1|TRBV18
CASSPQGANGYTF
TGTGCCAGCTCACCTCAGGGGGCGAATGGCTACACCTTC
>NA|TRBJ1-1|NA|TRBV2
CASSEGHKGAEAFF
TGTGCCAGCAGTGAGGGACACAAGGGCGCTGAAGCTTTCTTT
>NA|TRBJ2-5|NA|TRBV19
CASSIRGTVGRETQYF
TGTGCCAGTAGTATCAGAGGCACGGTGGGGCGTGAGACCCAGTACTTC
>NA|TRBJ1-1|NA|TRBV27
CASSLQRNTEAFF
TGTGCCAGCAGCCTACAGAGGAACACTGAAGCTTTCTTT
>NA|TRBJ2-5|TRBD1|TRBV9
CASSVDYRGPQETQYF
TGTGCCAGCAGCGTAGATTACAGGGGGCCGCAAGAGACCCAGTACTTC
>NA|TRBJ2-2|TRBD1|TRBV5-1
CASSSGQEITGELFF
TGCGCCAGCAGCAGCGGACAGGAGATCACCGGGGAGCTGTTTTTT
>NA|TRBJ1-1|NA|TRBV7-9
CASSFRLTENTEAFF
TGTGCCAGCAGCTTCAGGCTTACCGAGAACACTGAAGCTTTCTTT
>NA|TRBJ1-5|TRBD1|TRBV6-5
CASTGTGFFQPQHF
TGTGCCAGTACCGGGACAGGGTTCTTTCAGCCCCAGCATTTT
>NA|TRBJ1-1|NA|TRBV4-2
CASRTEGTEAFF
TGTGCCAGTCGGACAGAGGGGACTGAAGCTTTCTTT
>NA|TRBJ2-1|NA|TRBV6-5
CASSYSPEPSYNEQFF
TGTGCCAGCAGTTACTCTCCAGAACCCTCCTACAATGAGCAGTTCTTC
>NA|TRBJ2-1|TRBD1|TRBV19
CASSTGTVVYEQFF
TGTGCCAGTAGTACGGGGACAGTTGTCTATGAGCAGTTCTTC
>NA|TRBJ2-7|NA|TRBV15
CATSRGQTYEQYF
TGTGCCACCAGCAGAGGACAGACCTACGAGCAGTACTTC
>once|TRBJ1-4|TRBD1|TRBV5-1
CASSSGTANEKLFF
TGCGCCAGCAGCTCGGGGACAGCTAATGAAAAACTGTTTTTT